The 32 T cell receptor beta chains below come from one sample, sequenced in a study of T-cell memory formation after mild COVID-19. TCRdb independently ran MiXCR on the 5' RACE reads; one entry per CDR3 protein. Of around 110,000 distinct CDR3 sequences listed, about 18% are singletons. Sequencing was performed on PBMCs or a T cell subset sorted from them (not recorded which). These receptors were taken from an adult woman who had mild COVID-19 (a few samples of this study predate the infection). Cell type and time point are not known.

This clonotype was counted many times. The rearrangement links TRBV7-2 to TRBJ2-7; a weak D match, TRBD2 (5 bases). Germline V gene sequence: CDR1 SGHTA, CDR2 FQGNSA. Trimming removed 4 bases at V and 0 bases at J, with 13 bases between. The length of the CDR3 is 15 residues. This chain's CDR3 is CASSSSRLFSYEQYF. CDR3 DNA sequence: TGTGCCAGCAGCTCAAGCCGACTATTCTCCTACGAGCAGTACTTC.

In this sample, this clonotype is medium-sized. V gene TRBV7-8 combines with J gene TRBJ1-3; perhaps TRBD1 as D (5 bases). Germline V lookup: CDR1 SGHVS, CDR2 FQNEAQ. CDR3 length: 16 amino acids. Trimming cost V 4 bases and J 0 bases, with 13 bases left between them. CDR3 residues: CASSSRRGVSGNTIYF. The CDR3 coding sequence is TGTGCCAGCAGCTCTCGCCGGGGGGTCTCTGGAAACACCATATATTTT.

By sample share, this clonotype is medium-sized. The rearrangement joins TRBV7-3 to TRBJ2-3; 10 bases match TRBD2. The CDR3 consists of 16 residues. V lost 0 bases and J lost 7; bases outside the gene matches: 7. CDR1 and CDR2 from the germline V gene are SGHTA and FQGTGA. The CDR3 sequence: CASSLTLAGVENTQYF. CDR3 nucleotide sequence: TGTGCCAGCAGCTTAACGCTAGCGGGAGTGGAGAATACGCAGTATTTT.

The rearrangement joins TRBV29-1 to TRBJ2-7; maybe TRBD1 (5 bases). V was shortened by 3 bases and J by 2 bases, with 11 bases between the two germline ends. CDR1 and CDR2 from the germline V gene are SQVTM and ANQGSEA. The CDR3 sequence is 13 residues long. This chain's CDR3 is CSVDLGQAYEQYF. Written as DNA, the CDR3 is TGCAGCGTTGATCTAGGACAAGCCTACGAGCAGTACTTC.

The J gene is TRBJ1-1, the V gene TRBV9; 10 nucleotides match TRBD1. Germline loops: CDR1 SGDLS, CDR2 YYNGEE. The CDR3 sequence is 19 residues long. V shed 4 bases, J shed 5 bases, and the junction held 20 bases outside the gene matches. The CDR3 region is CASSPTLLGQGDVGTEAFF. In nucleotides, the CDR3 is TGTGCCAGCAGCCCAACCCTCCTCGGACAGGGGGATGTAGGTACTGAAGCTTTCTTT.

This clonotype was seen more than once but under ten times. The J gene is TRBJ2-2, the V gene TRBV7-9; D gene ambiguous. Trimming removed 5 bases from V and 1 base from J, with 5 bases in between. The CDR3 runs to 13 residues. Germline loops: CDR1 SEHNR, CDR2 FQNEAQ (reference sequence). The CDR3 region has the DNA TGTGCCAGCAGCACGGTGAACACCGGGGAGCTGTTTTTT. Protein product: CASSTVNTGELFF.

The rearrangement links TRBV4-2 to TRBJ1-2; TRBD1 agrees at 9 bases. The V gene end was trimmed by 0 bases and the J gene end by 8 bases; junction bases not matched to a gene: 4. Germline CDR1 is LGHNA and CDR2 is YNFKEQ. The CDR3 runs 14 residues. DNA of the CDR3: TGTGCCAGCAGCCAAGAGGGGACAGGGTGGGGCTACACCTTC. This translates into CASSQEGTGWGYTF.

This clonotype ranks as medium-sized. The chain uses TRBV6-2 or TRBV6-3 and TRBJ2-2; 9 bases align to TRBD1. The CDR3 contains 16 residues. The junction had 6 bases not matched to a gene; V was cut back by 2 bases and J by 5 bases. The germline gives CDR1 MNHEY, CDR2 SVGEGT. The CDR3 nucleotides are TGTGCCAGCAGTTACCCGACAGGGGGATCGACCGGGGAGCTGTTTTTT. The encoded protein is CASSYPTGGSTGELFF.

This clonotype has more than one count but fewer than ten. V usage is TRBV11-2 and J usage is TRBJ2-5; possible D gene TRBD2, 6 bases. The germline V gene encodes CDR1 SGHAT and CDR2 FQNNGV. Trimming took off 3 bases at V and 4 bases at J, with 12 bases between the two ends. The CDR3 contains 14 residues. In DNA, the CDR3 is TGTGCCAGCAGCTTTAGCGGAACGGGAGAGACCCAGTACTTC. Amino acid sequence: CASSFSGTGETQYF.

This clonotype has more than one count but fewer than ten. The chain's CDR3 is CASRIRGDYTQYF. The CDR3 DNA sequence: TGTGCCAGCAGAATCAGGGGGGACTATACGCAGTATTTT. V usage is TRBV6-5 and J usage is TRBJ2-3; weak D call: TRBD1 (7 bases). V gave up 6 bases and J gave up 7 bases, with 14 bases separating them. The CDR3 length is 13 residues. The germline V gene has CDR1 MNHEY and CDR2 SVGAGI.

The rearrangement links TRBV6-5 to TRBJ2-7; TRBD2 matches at 14 bases. V trimming: 5 bases; J trimming: 6 bases; junction bases outside the gene matches: 9. The CDR3 contains 16 residues. Germline-derived CDR1 and CDR2 are MNHEY and SVGAGI. CDR3 DNA: TGTGCCAGCAGTCTCCCCGGGACTAGCGGGAGTGTCGAGCAGTACTTC. This codes for CASSLPGTSGSVEQYF.

The CDR3 DNA follows: TGTGCCAGCAGCTTAGCCCCAACCGGGACCCAGACCCAGTACTTC. Translation gives CASSLAPTGTQTQYF. The chain combines TRBV7-6 with TRBJ2-5; D possibly uses TRBD1 or TRBD2 (5 bases each). Trimming took off 0 bases at V and 6 bases at J, with 14 bases between the two ends. This CDR3 is built from 15 residues. Germline lookup yields CDR1 SGHVS and CDR2 FNYEAQ.

Within the sample, this clonotype is medium-sized (0.01 to 0.1%). The rearrangement joins TRBV5-1 to TRBJ1-1; a weak D match, TRBD1 (5 bases). V dropped 7 bases and J dropped 4 bases, with 14 bases sitting between them. This CDR3 is built from 13 residues. Per germline, CDR1 SGHRS and CDR2 YFSETQ. The CDR3 protein is CASSSAQVTEAFF. CDR3 DNA sequence: TGCGCCAGCTCGTCGGCACAGGTCACTGAAGCTTTCTTT.

This clonotype was counted a few times. The chain combines TRBV19 with TRBJ2-1, with TRBD2 matching over 10 bases. CDR1 and CDR2 from the germline V gene are LNHDA and SQIVND (reference sequence). The CDR3 is 16 amino acids. The trim removed 7 bases at V and 3 bases at J, leaving 9 bases unmatched. In nucleotides, the CDR3 is TGTGCCAGTACCCAACTAGCGGGACTCCTCTACAATGAGCAGTTCTTC. Amino acids: CASTQLAGLLYNEQFF.

This clonotype was seen at least ten times. The gene calls are TRBV7-9 and TRBJ2-1; 7 bases match TRBD1. The length of the CDR3 is 16 residues. The V gene's germline CDR1 is SEHNR and CDR2 FQNEAQ (reference sequence). Trimming took 5 bases from V and 0 from J; bases not matched to a gene: 7. The CDR3 DNA is TGTGCCAGCAGCCCGACAGGGATTAGCTCCTACAATGAGCAGTTCTTC. This sequence encodes CASSPTGISSYNEQFF.

This clonotype turned up a few times. The rearrangement joins TRBV4-1 to TRBJ1-2; D is uncertain. The CDR3 has 15 amino acids. V lost 0 bases and J lost 3, with 11 bases in between. Germline V lookup: CDR1 MGHRA, CDR2 YSYEKL. CDR3 nucleotides: TGCGCCAGCAGCCAAGAGCCTCAGAGACACTATGGCTACACCTTC. It specifies CASSQEPQRHYGYTF.

The J gene is TRBJ2-7, the V gene TRBV12-3 or TRBV12-4, with 9 bases lining up with TRBD1. The CDR3 extends over 15 amino acids. Trimming took 3 bases from V and 1 from J; bases not matched to a gene: 4. CDR3 in DNA: TGTGCCAGCAGTTTCACAGGGACAGGGTCCTACGAGCAGTACTTC. Protein sequence: CASSFTGTGSYEQYF.

This clonotype was found a few times. The chain combines TRBV2 with TRBJ1-5, with D unresolved. Germline CDR1 reads SNHLY; CDR2 reads FYNNEI. The CDR3 totals 11 residues. V was cut by 3 bases and J by 3 bases, with 0 bases left in between. Written as DNA, the CDR3 is TGTGCCAGCAGTGACAATCAGCCCCAGCATTTT. Translation: CASSDNQPQHF.

A few counts support this clonotype. The gene calls are TRBV29-1 and TRBJ2-7, with D uncertain. Trimming removed 7 bases from V and 0 bases from J, with 10 bases in between. CDR1 and CDR2 from the germline V gene are SQVTM and ANQGSEA. CDR3 size: 12 residues. The CDR3 coding sequence is TGCAGCGCCCGCGGAGACTCCTACGAGCAGTACTTC. Its protein product is CSARGDSYEQYF.

The table lists this clonotype with a few counts. The chain couples TRBV7-6 to TRBJ2-1; 7 bases match TRBD2. The CDR3 totals 13 residues. Germline V gene data show CDR1 as SGHVS and CDR2 as FNYEAQ. Germline trimming cut 4 bases from V and 10 bases from J; bases unmatched to any gene: 7. DNA of the CDR3: TGTGCCAGCAGCTACGCGGGAGAAAGAGAGCAGTTCTTC. It encodes CASSYAGEREQFF. The whole variable domain, filled in from reference TRBV7-6 and TRBJ2-1, reads GAGVSQSPRYKVTKRGQDVALRCDPISGHVSLYWYRQALGQGPEFLTYFNYEAQQDKSGLPNDRFSAERPEGSISTLTIQRTEQRDSAMYRCASSYAGEREQFFGPGTRLTVL.

The J gene is TRBJ2-7, the V gene TRBV15; tentatively, D is TRBD1 (6 bases). V gave up 0 bases and J gave up 4 bases, with 13 bases separating them. Germline CDR1 and CDR2: LNHNV and YYDKDF (reference sequence). This CDR3 comprises 15 residues. CDR3 nucleotide sequence: TGTGCCACCAGCAGAGATGAAGGGACAACTTACGAGCAGTACTTC. Translation: CATSRDEGTTYEQYF. The whole variable domain, filled in from reference TRBV15 and TRBJ2-7, reads DAMVIQNPRYQVTQFGKPVTLSCSQTLNHNVMYWYQQKSSQAPKLLFHYYDKDFNNEADTPDNFQSRRPNTSFCFLDIRSPGLGDTAMYLCATSRDEGTTYEQYFGPGTRLTVT.

V usage is TRBV20-1 and J usage is TRBJ2-7; D remains ambiguous. CDR3 length equals 13 residues. Per germline, CDR1 DFQATT and CDR2 SNEGSKA (reference sequence). The germline V and J ends were trimmed by 0 bases and 4 bases, with 10 bases remaining between them. The CDR3 loop reads CSARDPSSYEQYF. The CDR3 DNA reads TGCAGTGCTAGAGATCCCTCCTCTTACGAGCAGTACTTC.

This clonotype was seen only a few times. This chain connects TRBV12-3 or TRBV12-4 to TRBJ1-1; D is unresolved. V was clipped by 6 bases and J by 3 bases, with 8 bases between them. CDR3 length: 12 amino acids. The CDR3 spells CASSKEDTEAFF. The CDR3 coding sequence is TGTGCCAGCAGCAAGGAGGACACTGAAGCTTTCTTT.

This clonotype appeared a few times. The CDR3 loop reads CASRILQGHEQYF. The CDR3 DNA reads TGTGCCAGCAGAATCCTACAGGGTCACGAGCAGTACTTC. The chain has TRBV7-9 and TRBJ2-7, with D possibly matching TRBD1 (6 bases). The CDR3 is 13 residues long. Deletions cut 6 bases from V and 5 bases from J, with 14 bases between. CDR1 is SEHNR and CDR2 is FQNEAQ in the germline V gene (reference sequence).

The rearrangement links TRBV10-2 to TRBJ1-1, with D perhaps TRBD1 (5 bases). CDR1 and CDR2 (germline): WSHSY, SAAADI. The CDR3 runs 14 residues. Between the trimmed V and J ends, which lost 5 bases and 10 bases, there was a span of 20 bases. The CDR3 loop is CASSKSDRPQGAFF. The CDR3 DNA sequence: TGCGCCAGCAGTAAAAGTGACAGACCCCAAGGAGCTTTCTTT.

The sample holds a few counts of this clonotype. The V gene is TRBV25-1, the J gene TRBJ2-2; D gene ambiguous. CDR3 length: 13 residues. Looked up from germline, CDR1 is MGHDK and CDR2 is SYGVNS. The ends were cut back, 0 bases at V and 5 bases at J, with 4 bases in the middle. CDR3 nucleotides: TGTGCCAGCAGTGAATATGAAACCGGGGAGCTGTTTTTT. Residues: CASSEYETGELFF.

The V gene is TRBV9, the J gene TRBJ2-5; TRBD2 is a possible D gene (7 bases). With 4 bases removed from V and 2 bases from J, the gap between germline ends came to 27 bases. The CDR3 totals 19 residues. Germline assignment: CDR1 SGDLS and CDR2 YYNGEE. In DNA form, the CDR3 reads TGTGCCAGCAGCTTTCCTCTAGGGGGGGCGAGCGGGACTCAAGAGACCCAGTACTTC. Protein product: CASSFPLGGASGTQETQYF.

This clonotype turned up a few times. This chain links TRBV13 with TRBJ2-7, with 11 bases lining up with TRBD1. Germline-derived CDR1 and CDR2 are PRHDT and FYEKMQ (reference sequence). The length of the CDR3 is 14 residues. J gave up 3 bases and V 5 bases, and 3 bases lay outside the gene matches. In nucleotides, the CDR3 is TGTGCCAGCAGCCGGGGACAGGGGGTCTACGAGCAGTACTTC. Translation gives CASSRGQGVYEQYF. The entire variable domain, with the rest obtained from reference TRBV13 and TRBJ2-7, is as follows: AAGVIQSPRHLIKEKRETATLKCYPIPRHDTVYWYQQGPGQDPQFLISFYEKMQSDKGSIPDRFSAQQFSDYHSELNMSSLELGDSALYFCASSRGQGVYEQYFGPGTRLTVT.

This chain joins TRBV20-1 and TRBJ1-6; 7 nucleotides align to TRBD1. Germline V gene sequence: CDR1 DFQATT, CDR2 SNEGSKA (reference sequence). This CDR3 has 15 residues. V lost 3 bases and J lost 3; bases outside the gene matches: 5. In DNA form, the CDR3 reads TGCAGTGCTAGGGGGGACAGCGGCTATAATTCACCCCTCCACTTT. Its protein is CSARGDSGYNSPLHF.

This rearrangement joins TRBV12-3 or TRBV12-4 to TRBJ2-1; a weak D match, TRBD1 (6 bases). V gave up 5 bases and J gave up 3 bases, with 8 bases separating them. The CDR3 runs 13 residues. In DNA form, the CDR3 reads TGTGCCAGCAGTGCGACAGGCTACAATGAGCAGTTCTTC. Amino acids: CASSATGYNEQFF.

V is TRBV21-1 and J is TRBJ1-1. TRBV21-1 is labeled a pseudogene. The CDR3 consists of 15 residues. CDR3 region: CASSKGPGMNTEAFF. CDR3 sequence (DNA): TGTGCCAGCAGCAAAGGGCCAGGCATGAACACTGAAGCTTTCTTT.

There are a few counts of this clonotype. The chain has TRBV5-1 and TRBJ2-3; 8 nucleotides match TRBD2. Trimming took 3 bases from V and 2 from J; bases not matched to a gene: 5. Germline CDR1 reads SGHRS; CDR2 reads YFSETQ. The CDR3 covers 15 residues. The CDR3 DNA reads as TGCGCCAGCAGCTGGGGAGCGGGGGACACAGATACGCAGTATTTT. Its translation is CASSWGAGDTDTQYF.